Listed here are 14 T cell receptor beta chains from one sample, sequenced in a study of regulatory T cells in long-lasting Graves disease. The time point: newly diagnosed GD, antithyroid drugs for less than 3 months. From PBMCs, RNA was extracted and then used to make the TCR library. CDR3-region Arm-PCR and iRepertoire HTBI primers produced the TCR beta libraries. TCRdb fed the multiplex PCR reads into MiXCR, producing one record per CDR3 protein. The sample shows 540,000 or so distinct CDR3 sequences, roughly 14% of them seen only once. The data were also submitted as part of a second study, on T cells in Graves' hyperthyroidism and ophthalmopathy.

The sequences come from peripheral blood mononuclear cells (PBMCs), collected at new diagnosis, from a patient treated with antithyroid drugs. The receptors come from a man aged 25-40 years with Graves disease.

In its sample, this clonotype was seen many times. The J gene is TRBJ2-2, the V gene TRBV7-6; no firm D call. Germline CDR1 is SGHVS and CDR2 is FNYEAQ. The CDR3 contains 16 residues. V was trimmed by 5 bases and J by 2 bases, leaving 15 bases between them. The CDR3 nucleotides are TGTGCCAGCAGCCTACCTCCCCCGACTAACACCGGGGAGCTGTTTTTT. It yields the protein CASSLPPPTNTGELFF. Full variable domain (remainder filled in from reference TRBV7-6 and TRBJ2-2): GAGVSQSPRYKVTKRGQDVALRCDPISGHVSLYWYRQALGQGPEFLTYFNYEAQQDKSGLPNDRFSAERPEGSISTLTIQRTEQRDSAMYRCASSLPPPTNTGELFFGEGSRLTVL.

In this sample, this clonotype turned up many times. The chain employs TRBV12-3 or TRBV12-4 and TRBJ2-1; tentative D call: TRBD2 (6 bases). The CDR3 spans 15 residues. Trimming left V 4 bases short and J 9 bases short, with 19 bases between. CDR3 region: CASSYVVVGRGEQFF. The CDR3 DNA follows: TGTGCCAGCAGTTACGTAGTAGTAGGGCGGGGTGAGCAGTTCTTC.

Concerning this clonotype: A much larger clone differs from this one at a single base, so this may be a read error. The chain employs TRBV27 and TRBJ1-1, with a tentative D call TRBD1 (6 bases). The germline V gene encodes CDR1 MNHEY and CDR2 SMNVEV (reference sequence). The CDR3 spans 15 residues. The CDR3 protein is CASSALGGGNTEALF. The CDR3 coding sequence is TGTGCCAGCAGTGCCTTGGGGGGCGGGAACACTGAAGCTCTCTTT.

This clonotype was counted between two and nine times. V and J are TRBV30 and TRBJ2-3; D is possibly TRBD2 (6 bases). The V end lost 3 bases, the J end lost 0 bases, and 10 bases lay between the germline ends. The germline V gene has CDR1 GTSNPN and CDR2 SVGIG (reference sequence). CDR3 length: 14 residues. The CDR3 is CAWSPGVSTDTQYF. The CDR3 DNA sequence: TGTGCCTGGAGCCCGGGGGTTAGCACAGATACGCAGTATTTT.

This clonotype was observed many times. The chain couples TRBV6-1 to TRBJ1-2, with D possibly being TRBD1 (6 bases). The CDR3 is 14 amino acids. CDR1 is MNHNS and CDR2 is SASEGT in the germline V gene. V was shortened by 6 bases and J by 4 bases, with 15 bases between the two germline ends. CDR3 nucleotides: TGTGCCAGCAGGTGGGACACATTACTCTATGGCTACACCTTC. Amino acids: CASRWDTLLYGYTF.

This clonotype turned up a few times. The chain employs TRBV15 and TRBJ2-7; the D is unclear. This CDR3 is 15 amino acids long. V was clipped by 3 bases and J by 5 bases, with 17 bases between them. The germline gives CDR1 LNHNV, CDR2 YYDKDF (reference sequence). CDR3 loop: CATSSPRARPNEQYF. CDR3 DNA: TGTGCCACCAGCAGCCCTCGGGCCCGACCCAACGAGCAGTACTTC.

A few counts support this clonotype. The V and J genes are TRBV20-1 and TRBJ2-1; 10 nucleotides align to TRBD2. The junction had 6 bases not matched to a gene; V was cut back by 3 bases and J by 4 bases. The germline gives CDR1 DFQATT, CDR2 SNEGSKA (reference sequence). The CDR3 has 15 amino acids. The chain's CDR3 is CSARKSGRAYNEQFF. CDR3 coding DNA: TGCAGTGCTAGGAAAAGCGGGAGGGCATACAATGAGCAGTTCTTC.

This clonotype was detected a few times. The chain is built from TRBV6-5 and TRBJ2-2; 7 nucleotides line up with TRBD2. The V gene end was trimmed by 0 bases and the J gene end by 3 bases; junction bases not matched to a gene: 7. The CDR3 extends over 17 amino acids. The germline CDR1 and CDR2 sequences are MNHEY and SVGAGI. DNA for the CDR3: TGTGCCAGCAGTTACTCGAGGGGCGGGAGCGACACCGGGGAGCTGTTTTTT. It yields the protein CASSYSRGGSDTGELFF.

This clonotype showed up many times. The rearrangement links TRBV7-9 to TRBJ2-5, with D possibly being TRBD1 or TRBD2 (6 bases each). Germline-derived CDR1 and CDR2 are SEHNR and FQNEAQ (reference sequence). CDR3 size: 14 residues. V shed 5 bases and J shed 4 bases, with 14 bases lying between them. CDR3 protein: CASSQIRGGETQYF. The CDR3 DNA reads TGTGCCAGCAGCCAAATCAGGGGAGGAGAGACCCAGTACTTC.

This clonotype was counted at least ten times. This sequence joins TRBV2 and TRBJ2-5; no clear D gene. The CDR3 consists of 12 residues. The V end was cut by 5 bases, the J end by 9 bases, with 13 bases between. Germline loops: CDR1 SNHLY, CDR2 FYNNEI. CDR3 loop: CASSYDNLAQYF. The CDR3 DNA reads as TGTGCCAGCAGTTATGATAATTTGGCCCAGTACTTC.

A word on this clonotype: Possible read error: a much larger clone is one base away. CDR3 amino acids: CASSDPRGTSGSKETQYF. The CDR3 nucleotides read TGTGCCAGCAGTGACCCTCGGGGGACTAGCGGCTCAAAAGAGACCCAGTACTTC. The rearrangement links TRBV2 to TRBJ2-4, with 11 bases aligning to TRBD2. The end of the DNA is better explained by TRBJ2-5, so the J call may be wrong. The CDR3 length is 18 residues. Germline V gene sequence: CDR1 SNHLY, CDR2 FYNNEI.

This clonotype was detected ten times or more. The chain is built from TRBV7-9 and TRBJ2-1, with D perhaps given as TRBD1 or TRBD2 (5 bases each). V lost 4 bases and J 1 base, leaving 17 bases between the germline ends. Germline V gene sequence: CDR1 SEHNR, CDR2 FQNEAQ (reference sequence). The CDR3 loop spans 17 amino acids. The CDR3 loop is CASSSAGGALSYNEQFF. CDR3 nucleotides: TGTGCCAGCAGCTCTGCTGGGGGAGCGCTTTCCTACAATGAGCAGTTCTTC.

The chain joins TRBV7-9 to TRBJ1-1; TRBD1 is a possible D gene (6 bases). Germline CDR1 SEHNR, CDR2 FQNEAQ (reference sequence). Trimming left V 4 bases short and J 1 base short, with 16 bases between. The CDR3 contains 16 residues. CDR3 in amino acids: CASSSWGRGGNTEAFF. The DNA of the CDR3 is TGTGCCAGCAGCTCCTGGGGTAGGGGGGGGAACACTGAAGCTTTCTTT.

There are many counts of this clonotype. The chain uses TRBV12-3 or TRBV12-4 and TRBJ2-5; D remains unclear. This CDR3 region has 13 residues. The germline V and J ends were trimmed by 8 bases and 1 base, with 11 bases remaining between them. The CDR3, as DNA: TGTGCCAGCGGGGAACGCCTCCAAGAGACCCAGTACTTC. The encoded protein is CASGERLQETQYF.